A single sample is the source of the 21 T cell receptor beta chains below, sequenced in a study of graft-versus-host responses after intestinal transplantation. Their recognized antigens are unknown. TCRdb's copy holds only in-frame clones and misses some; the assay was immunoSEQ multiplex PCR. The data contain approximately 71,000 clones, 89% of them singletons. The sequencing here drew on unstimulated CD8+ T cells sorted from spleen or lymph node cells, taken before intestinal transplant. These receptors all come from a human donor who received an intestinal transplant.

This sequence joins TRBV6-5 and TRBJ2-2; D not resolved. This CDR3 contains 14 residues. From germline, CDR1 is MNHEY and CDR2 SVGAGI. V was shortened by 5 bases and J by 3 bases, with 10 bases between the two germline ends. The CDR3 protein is CASSDNSHTGELFF. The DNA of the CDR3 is TGTGCCAGCAGTGATAACTCACACACCGGGGAGCTGTTTTTT.

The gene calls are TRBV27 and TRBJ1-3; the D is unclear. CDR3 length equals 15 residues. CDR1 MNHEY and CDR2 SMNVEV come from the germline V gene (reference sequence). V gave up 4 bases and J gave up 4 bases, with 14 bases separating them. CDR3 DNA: TGTGCCAGCAGTTCGGGCCGGGAGGACGGAAACACCATATATTTT. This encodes CASSSGREDGNTIYF.

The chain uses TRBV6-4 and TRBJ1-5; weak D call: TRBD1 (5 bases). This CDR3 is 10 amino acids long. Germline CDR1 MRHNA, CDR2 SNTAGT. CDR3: CAQGVWPQHF. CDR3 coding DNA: TGTGCTCAAGGGGTTTGGCCCCAGCATTTT.

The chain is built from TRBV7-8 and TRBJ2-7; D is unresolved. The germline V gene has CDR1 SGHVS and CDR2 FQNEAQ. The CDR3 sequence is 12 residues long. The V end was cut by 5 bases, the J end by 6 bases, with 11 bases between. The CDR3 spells CASSRRPGEQYF. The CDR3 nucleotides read TGTGCCAGCAGCCGTCGTCCGGGCGAGCAGTACTTC. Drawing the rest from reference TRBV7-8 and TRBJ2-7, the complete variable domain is GAGVSQSPRYKVAKRGQDVALRCDPISGHVSLFWYQQALGQGPEFLTYFQNEAQLDKSGLPSDRFFAERPEGSVSTLKIQRTQQEDSAVYLCASSRRPGEQYFGPGTRLTVT.

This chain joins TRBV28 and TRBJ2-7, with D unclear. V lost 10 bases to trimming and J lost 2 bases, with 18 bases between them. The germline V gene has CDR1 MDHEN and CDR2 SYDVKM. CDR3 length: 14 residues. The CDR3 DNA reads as TGTGCCACCCCGTGGGCCAGAGCAACCTACGAGCAGTACTTC. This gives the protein CATPWARATYEQYF.

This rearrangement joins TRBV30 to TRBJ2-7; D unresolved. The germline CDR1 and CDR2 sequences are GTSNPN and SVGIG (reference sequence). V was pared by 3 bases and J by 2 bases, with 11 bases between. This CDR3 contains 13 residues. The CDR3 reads CAWRGGYPYEQYF. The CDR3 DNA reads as TGTGCCTGGAGAGGCGGCTACCCCTACGAGCAGTACTTC.

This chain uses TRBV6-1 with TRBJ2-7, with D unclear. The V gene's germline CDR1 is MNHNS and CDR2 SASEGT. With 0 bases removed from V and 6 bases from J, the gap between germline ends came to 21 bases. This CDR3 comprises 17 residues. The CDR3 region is CASSEAGEVGFWSEQYF. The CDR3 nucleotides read TGTGCCAGCAGTGAAGCGGGTGAGGTCGGGTTCTGGAGCGAGCAGTACTTC.

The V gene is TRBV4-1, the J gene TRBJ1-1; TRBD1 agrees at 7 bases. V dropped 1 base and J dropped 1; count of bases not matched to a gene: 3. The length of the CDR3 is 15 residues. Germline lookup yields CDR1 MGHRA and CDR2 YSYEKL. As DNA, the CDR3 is TGCGCCAGCAGCCAAGTGACAGGGTCGAACACTGAAGCTTTCTTT. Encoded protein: CASSQVTGSNTEAFF.

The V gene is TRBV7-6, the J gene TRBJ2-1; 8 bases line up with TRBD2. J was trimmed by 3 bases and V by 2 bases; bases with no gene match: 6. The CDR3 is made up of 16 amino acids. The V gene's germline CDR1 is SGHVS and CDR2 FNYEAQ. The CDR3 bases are TGTGCCAGCAGCTTATGGGCGGGGGGCGACTACAATGAGCAGTTCTTC. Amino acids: CASSLWAGGDYNEQFF. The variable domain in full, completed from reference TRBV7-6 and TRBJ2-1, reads GAGVSQSPRYKVTKRGQDVALRCDPISGHVSLYWYRQALGQGPEFLTYFNYEAQQDKSGLPNDRFSAERPEGSISTLTIQRTEQRDSAMYRCASSLWAGGDYNEQFFGPGTRLTVL.

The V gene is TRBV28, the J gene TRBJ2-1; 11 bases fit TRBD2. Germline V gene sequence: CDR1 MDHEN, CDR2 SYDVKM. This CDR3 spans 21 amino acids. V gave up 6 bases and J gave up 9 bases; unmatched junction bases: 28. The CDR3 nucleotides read TGTGCCAGCAGCTCACATACGAAGCCCCAACTTAGCGGGAGGGCCAGTTCTGAGCAGTTCTTC. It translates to CASSSHTKPQLSGRASSEQFF.

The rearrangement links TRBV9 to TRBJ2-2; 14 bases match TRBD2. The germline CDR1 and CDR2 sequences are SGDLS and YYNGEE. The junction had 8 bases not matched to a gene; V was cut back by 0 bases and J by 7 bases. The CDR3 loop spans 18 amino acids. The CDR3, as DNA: TGTGCCAGCAGCGTAGGACTAGCGGGGGGGCCAACGATCGGGGAGCTGTTTTTT. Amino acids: CASSVGLAGGPTIGELFF. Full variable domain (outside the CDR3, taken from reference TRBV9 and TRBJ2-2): DSGVTQTPKHLITATGQRVTLRCSPRSGDLSVYWYQQSLDQGLQFLIQYYNGEERAKGNILERFSAQQFPDLHSELNLSSLELGDSALYFCASSVGLAGGPTIGELFFGEGSRLTVL.

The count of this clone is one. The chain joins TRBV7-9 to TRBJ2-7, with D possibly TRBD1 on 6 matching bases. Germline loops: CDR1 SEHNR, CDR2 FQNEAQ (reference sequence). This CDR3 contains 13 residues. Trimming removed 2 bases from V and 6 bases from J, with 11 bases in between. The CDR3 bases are TGTGCCAGCAGCTTAAGGGGGATTCGCGAGCAGTACTTC. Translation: CASSLRGIREQYF.

In nucleotides, the CDR3 is TGTGCCAGCAGCTTGAAATATCGACAGGGTCCGCGGCGAAACACTGAAGCTTTCTTT. Translated, it gives CASSLKYRQGPRRNTEAFF. The chain is built from TRBV5-8 and TRBJ1-1; 7 bases fit TRBD1. The germline V gene encodes CDR1 SGHTS and CDR2 YDEGEE. V lost 1 base to trimming and J lost 2 bases; unmatched junction nucleotides: 17. The CDR3 totals 19 residues.

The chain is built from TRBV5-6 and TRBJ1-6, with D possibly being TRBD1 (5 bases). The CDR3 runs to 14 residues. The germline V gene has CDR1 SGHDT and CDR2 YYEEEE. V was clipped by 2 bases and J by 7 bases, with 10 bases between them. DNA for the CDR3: TGTGCCAGCAGCTTCCCGACAGACAATTCACCCCTCCACTTT. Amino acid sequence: CASSFPTDNSPLHF.

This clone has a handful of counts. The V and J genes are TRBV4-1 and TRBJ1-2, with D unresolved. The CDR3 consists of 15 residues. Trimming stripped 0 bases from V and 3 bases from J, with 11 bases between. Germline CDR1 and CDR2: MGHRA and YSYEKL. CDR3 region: CASSQERDSDYGYTF. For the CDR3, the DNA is TGCGCCAGCAGCCAAGAACGGGATTCCGACTATGGCTACACCTTC.

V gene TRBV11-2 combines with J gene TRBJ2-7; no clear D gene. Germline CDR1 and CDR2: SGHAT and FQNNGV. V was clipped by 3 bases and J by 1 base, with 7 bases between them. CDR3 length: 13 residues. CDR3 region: CASSLSLSYEQYF. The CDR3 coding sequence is TGTGCCAGCAGCTTGAGCCTTTCCTACGAGCAGTACTTC.

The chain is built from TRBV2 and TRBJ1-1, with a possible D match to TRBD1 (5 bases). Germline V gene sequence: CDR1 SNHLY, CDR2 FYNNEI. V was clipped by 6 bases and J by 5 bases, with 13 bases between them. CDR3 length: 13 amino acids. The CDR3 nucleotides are TGTGCCAGCAGCGGCGGGGGGAAGACTGAAGCTTTCTTT. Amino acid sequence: CASSGGGKTEAFF.

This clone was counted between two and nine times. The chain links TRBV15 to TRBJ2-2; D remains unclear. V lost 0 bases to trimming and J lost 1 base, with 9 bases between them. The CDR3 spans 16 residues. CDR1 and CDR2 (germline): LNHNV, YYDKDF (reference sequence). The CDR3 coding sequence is TGTGCCACCAGCAGAGAACGCGGCCAGAACACCGGGGAGCTGTTTTTT. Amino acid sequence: CATSRERGQNTGELFF.

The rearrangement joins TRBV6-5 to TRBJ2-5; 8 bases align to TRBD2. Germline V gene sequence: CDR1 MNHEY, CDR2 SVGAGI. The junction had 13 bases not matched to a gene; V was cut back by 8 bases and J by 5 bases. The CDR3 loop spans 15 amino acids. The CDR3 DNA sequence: TGTGCCAGCGCCCCTTCAGCGGGAGACATGGAGACCCAGTACTTC. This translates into CASAPSAGDMETQYF.

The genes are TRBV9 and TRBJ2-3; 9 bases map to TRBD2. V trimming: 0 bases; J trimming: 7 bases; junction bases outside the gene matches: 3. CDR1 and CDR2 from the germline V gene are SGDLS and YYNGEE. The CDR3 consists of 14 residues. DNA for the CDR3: TGTGCCAGCAGCGTAGCCCTAGCGGGGCATACGCAGTATTTT. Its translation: CASSVALAGHTQYF.

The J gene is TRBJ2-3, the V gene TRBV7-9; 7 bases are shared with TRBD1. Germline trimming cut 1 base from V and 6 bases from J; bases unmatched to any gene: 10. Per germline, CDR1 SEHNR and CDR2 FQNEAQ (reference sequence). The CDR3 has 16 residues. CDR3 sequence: CASSLGGTVFRDTQYF. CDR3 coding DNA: TGTGCCAGCAGCTTAGGGGGGACAGTCTTTCGTGATACGCAGTATTTT.